This T cell receptor beta chain was captured by sequencing in a study of blood T cell repertoires in COVID-19 (dated by TCRdb to 2020 to 2022). Background on the whole study: Collaborator samples came from the United States, Italy and Spain and covered acute and convalescent phases of COVID-19. The prospective study material was composed of cDNA or gDNA derived from T cells, B-cell-depleted T cells, or PBMCs. Subjects who had been exposed to COVID-19, were actively infected with it, or had recovered from it provided the deeply sampled blood TCRbeta repertoires that made up the dataset. The repertoires were made available in a free public database intended to serve as a resource for research on the immune response to SARS-CoV-2. Samples came from the ongoing ImmuneRACE study (first 160 participants) plus 1,254 subjects from 6 global collaborators. Nearly every sample came with metadata listing a de-identified subject ID, COVID-19 status, age in years and sex. Where available, HLA class I and class II types were taken from metadata supplied by the sample provider and were not determined by assay-based typing. Beyond this particular receptor, the publication reports: The quantity of clinical and demographic metadata differed by source and by participant and was supplied without curation.

Comment on this clone: Its antigen has not been determined. Base qualities are missing; no much larger clone stands one base away.

At one collaborating source in Seattle, patients were enrolled during active infection and were followed longitudinally through the course of disease. The collaborating institutions used their own protocols to collect whole blood in K2EDTA tubes. Collaborator samples were shipped for TCRbeta analysis as frozen whole blood, isolated PBMCs, or DNA extracted from either sample type. The germline V gene (reference sequence) specifies GTSNPN as CDR1 and SVGIG as CDR2. Relative to germline, V is missing 3 bases and J is missing 0 bases, with 11 bases of the junction outside any gene match. The CDR3 contains 18 residues, cysteine and phenylalanine counted. Only the CDR3 portion is preserved as DNA: 54 bases, with reading frame beginning at the first base. TCRbeta CDR3 regions were amplified from genomic DNA by means of the immunoSEQ Assay, a bias-controlled multiplex PCR. As for how the authors treated the data: The number of nucleated cells in each sample was estimated by amplification of reference gene primers within the assay. Sequence reads were collapsed and filtered to measure the absolute abundance of every unique TCRbeta CDR3 rearrangement. For each sample, productive Simpson clonality was calculated as the square root of Simpson's diversity index over productive rearrangements. Here the immuneACCESS table is served through TCRdb, limited to in-frame sequences with V and J called. Missing clones are a known gap in these copies; in checked studies unresolved V genes cover under half, and the rest lacks a known reason. Clone size and V and J calls were adopted from that table, with D and trimming inferred from the DNA. Recorded for this sample are approximately 170,000 clones; roughly 91% of them occurred a single time. The ten largest account for about 4.9% of the sample.

Material for sequencing was peripheral blood. This receptor was obtained from a man in his late teens or twenties with COVID-19, enrolled during active disease. Here the chain combines TRBV30 and TRBJ2-7; TRBD2 lines up with 13 middle nucleotides. The sequenced DNA is TGTGCCTGGAGCCGACTAGCGGGAGGCCCCACCATCTCCTACGAGCAGTACTTC. It codes for CAWSRLAGGPTISYEQYF.